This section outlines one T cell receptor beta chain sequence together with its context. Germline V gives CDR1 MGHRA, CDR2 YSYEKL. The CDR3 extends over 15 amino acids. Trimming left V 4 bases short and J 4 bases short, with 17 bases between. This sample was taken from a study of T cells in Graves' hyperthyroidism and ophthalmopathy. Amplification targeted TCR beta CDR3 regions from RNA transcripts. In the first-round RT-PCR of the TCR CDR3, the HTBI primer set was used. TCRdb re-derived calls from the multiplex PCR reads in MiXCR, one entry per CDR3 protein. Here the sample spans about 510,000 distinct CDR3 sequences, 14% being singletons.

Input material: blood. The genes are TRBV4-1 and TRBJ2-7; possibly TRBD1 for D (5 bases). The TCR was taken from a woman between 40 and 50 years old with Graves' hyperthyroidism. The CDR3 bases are TGCGCCAGCAGCCGACTTGACAGCACGGTTTACGAGCAGTACTTC. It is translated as CASSRLDSTVYEQYF.